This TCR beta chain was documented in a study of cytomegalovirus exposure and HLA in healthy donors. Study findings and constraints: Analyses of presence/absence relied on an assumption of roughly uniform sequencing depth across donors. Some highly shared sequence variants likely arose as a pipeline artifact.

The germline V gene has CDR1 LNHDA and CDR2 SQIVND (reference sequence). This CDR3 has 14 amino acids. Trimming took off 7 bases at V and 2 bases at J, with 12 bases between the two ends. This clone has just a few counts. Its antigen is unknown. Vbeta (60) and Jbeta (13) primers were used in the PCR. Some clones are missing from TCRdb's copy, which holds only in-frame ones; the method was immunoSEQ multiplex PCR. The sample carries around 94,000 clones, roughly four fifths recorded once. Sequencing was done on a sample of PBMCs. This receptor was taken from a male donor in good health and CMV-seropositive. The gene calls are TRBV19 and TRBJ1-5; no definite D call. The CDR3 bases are TGTGCCAGTAATGACCTGAGGGGCAATCAGCCCCAGCATTTT. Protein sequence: CASNDLRGNQPQHF.